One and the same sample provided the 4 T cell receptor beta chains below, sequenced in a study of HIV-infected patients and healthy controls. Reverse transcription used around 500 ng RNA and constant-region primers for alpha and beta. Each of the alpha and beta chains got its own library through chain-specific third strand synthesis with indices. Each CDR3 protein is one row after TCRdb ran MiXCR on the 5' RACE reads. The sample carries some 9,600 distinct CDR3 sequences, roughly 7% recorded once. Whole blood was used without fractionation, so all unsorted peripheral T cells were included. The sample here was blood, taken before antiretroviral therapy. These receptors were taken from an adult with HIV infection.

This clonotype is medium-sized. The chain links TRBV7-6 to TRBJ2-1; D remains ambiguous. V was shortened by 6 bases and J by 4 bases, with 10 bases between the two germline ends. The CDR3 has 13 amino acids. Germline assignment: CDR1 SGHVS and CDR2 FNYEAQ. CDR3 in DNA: TGTGCCAGCAGTTCGATGGGGTACAATGAGCAGTTCTTC. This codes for CASSSMGYNEQFF.

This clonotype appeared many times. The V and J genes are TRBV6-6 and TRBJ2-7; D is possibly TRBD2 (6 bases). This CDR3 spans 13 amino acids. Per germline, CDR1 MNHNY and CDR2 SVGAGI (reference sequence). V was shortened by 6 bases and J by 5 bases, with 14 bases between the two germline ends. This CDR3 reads CASRTTSHHEQYF. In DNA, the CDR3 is TGTGCCAGCAGGACGACTAGTCACCACGAGCAGTACTTC.

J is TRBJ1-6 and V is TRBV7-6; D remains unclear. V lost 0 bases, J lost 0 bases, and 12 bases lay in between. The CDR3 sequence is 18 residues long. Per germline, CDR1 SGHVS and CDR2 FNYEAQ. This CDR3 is CASSLADPDTSYNSPLHF. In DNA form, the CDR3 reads TGTGCCAGCAGCTTAGCGGACCCTGATACCTCCTATAATTCACCCCTCCACTTT.

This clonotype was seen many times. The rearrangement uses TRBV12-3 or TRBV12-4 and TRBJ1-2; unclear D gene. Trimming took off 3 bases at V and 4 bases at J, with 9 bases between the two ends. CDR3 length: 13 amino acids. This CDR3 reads CASSLEGPYGYTF. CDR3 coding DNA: TGTGCCAGCAGTTTGGAGGGCCCCTATGGCTACACCTTC.